The sample holds one count of the clone carrying this T cell receptor beta chain. What it binds is not known. Germline V gene data show CDR1 as SGHVS and CDR2 as FNYEAQ. The junction had 2 bases not matched to a gene; V was cut back by 0 bases and J by 7 bases. The CDR3 consists of 13 residues. RNA totalling about 0.45 to 1 ug underwent reverse transcription with random hexamers. TCRdb used MiXCR to reprocess the immunoSEQ multiplex PCR reads, holding one entry per CDR3 protein. The sample has 100,000 to 150,000 distinct CDR3 sequences; around 94% are singletons. CD8+ and CD4+ T cells from blood underwent TCR beta sequencing. While CD8+ and CD4+ T cells were isolated negatively, TEMRA cells were enriched by FACS. These data are taken from a study of CD8 T cells in Susac syndrome. Study-level findings and limits: A handful of Susac-specific public clones appeared in CD8+ TEMRA repertoires, and fewer than 20 in total CD8+ repertoires. The study's TCR sequencing and HLA analysis covered a relatively small number of individuals, and the study acknowledged this.

Sequencing was performed on CD8+ T cells from PBMCs. The chain carries TRBV7-6 and TRBJ1-1; 7 bases are a match to TRBD1. The clonotype comes from a human donor with Susac syndrome. CDR3 protein: CASSLAGGNEAFF. CDR3 nucleotides: TGTGCCAGCAGCTTAGCAGGGGGCAATGAAGCTTTCTTT.